This is a list of T cell receptor beta chains from one sample in a study of OX40 agonist ivuxolimab in advanced cancers. Sequencing used immunoSEQ multiplex PCR; TCRdb keeps in-frame clones, though not all of them. The data contain around 76,000 clones, more than 75% of them seen just once; the ten biggest clones take up about 0.57%. The sample consisted of CD4+ or CD8+ T cells sorted from blood, taken in a trial of the OX40 agonist ivuxolimab. The receptors come from an adult with an advanced solid tumor such as melanoma, head and neck, liver or kidney cancer. Each CDR3 is given with its conserved first and last residue.

v_call,j_call,cdr3_aa
TRBV10-1,TRBJ2-2,CASSDHRAPNTGELFF
TRBV30,TRBJ1-5,CAWSVQGGQPQHF
TRBV12-5,TRBJ2-1,CASGLGTSWSISYNEQFF
TRBV5-3,TRBJ1-5,CARSLRRRTDSNQPQHF
TRBV11-3,TRBJ2-3,CASSSHGGDTQYF
TRBV30,TRBJ2-7,CAWRAGALSYEQYF
TRBV5-1,TRBJ1-1,CASSRDSSNTEAFF
TRBV5-6,TRBJ2-1,CASSRDRESSYNEQFF
TRBV7-6,TRBJ2-1,CASSLGSGYNEQFF
TRBV25-1,TRBJ1-2,CASSELGALGYTF
TRBV5-1,TRBJ2-3,CASSLSDTQYF
TRBV18,TRBJ2-5,CATRDSQETQYF
TRBV28,TRBJ2-1,CASIRDSDYNEQFF
TRBV7-8,TRBJ1-2,CASSLGGAASPYGYTF
TRBV18,TRBJ2-3,CASPAPSMRDTQYF
TRBV27,TRBJ2-4,CASSTRASKNIQYF
TRBV18,TRBJ2-3,CASSANRGGTDTQYF
TRBV28,TRBJ1-2,CASSRGGDYGYTF
TRBV9,TRBJ1-2,CASSPRGDDGYTF
TRBV5-1,TRBJ1-5,CASSFRQENSNQPQHF
TRBV6-8,TRBJ2-3,CASSYFLQSRTDTQYF
TRBV6-1,TRBJ2-1,CASSDRYEQFF
TRBV5-1,TRBJ1-1,CASSTRQGARTEAFF
TRBV11-2,TRBJ1-2,CASSLPGLLGYTF
TRBV9,TRBJ2-1,CASSVGGGAYNEQFF
TRBV7-2,TRBJ1-1,CASRLTGDTEAFF
TRBV28,TRBJ2-1,CASRRTGTRNEQFF